This is a list of T cell receptor beta chains from one sample in a study of CD8 T cells in Susac syndrome. MiXCR was run by TCRdb on the immunoSEQ multiplex PCR reads, yielding one entry per CDR3 protein. The repertoire consists of 200,000 to 250,000 distinct CDR3 sequences, with about 94% occurring once and the leading ten covering approximately 0.15%. Sequences were obtained from CD4+ T cells from PBMCs. These receptors all stem from a human donor with Susac syndrome. The CDR3 runs from the conserved cysteine through the conserved F or W. The D gene is left open where the match is weak. Size values are once, few and many counts, or a class for expanded clones, and some rows have none.

j_call	v_call	clone_size	d_call	cdr3_nt	cdr3_aa
TRBJ1-3	TRBV18	NA	NA	TGTGCCAGCTCACCGGACCTAGACAACACCATATATTTT	CASSPDLDNTIYF
TRBJ1-2	TRBV5-1	NA	NA	TGCGCCAGCACCGACGGGGGGGGCGTTTATGGCTACACCTTC	CASTDGGGVYGYTF
TRBJ2-7	TRBV4-1	NA	NA	TGCGCCAGCAGCCTTCAGGGAGTTTCGGCCTACGAGCAGTACTTC	CASSLQGVSAYEQYF
TRBJ1-6	TRBV5-1	NA	TRBD1	TGCGCCAGCAGCTTGGACCGGGACAGGGGGTCACCCCTCCACTTT	CASSLDRDRGSPLHF
TRBJ1-1	TRBV20-1	NA	NA	TGCAGTGCTAGATCTAGAATTCTTGGGGAAGCTTTCTTT	CSARSRILGEAFF
TRBJ2-1	TRBV7-9	NA	NA	TGTGCCAGCAGCTCCGGGCCTCGGTCTCGCAATGAGCAGTTCTTC	CASSSGPRSRNEQFF
TRBJ2-5	TRBV7-8	NA	TRBD2	TGTGCCAGCAGCTCCCCTAGCGGGGGGCAAGAGACCCAGTACTTC	CASSSPSGGQETQYF
TRBJ2-7	TRBV28	NA	NA	TGTGCCAGTTCCTCAGCGTCCTACGAGCAGTACTTC	CASSSASYEQYF
TRBJ1-1	TRBV30	NA	TRBD1	TGTGCCTGGAGTAAGGGGACAGTGAACACTGAAGCTTTCTTT	CAWSKGTVNTEAFF
TRBJ1-1	TRBV29-1	NA	NA	TGCAGCGTTGAAGATAGGAGAGGGGGGGCCCCGGAAGCTTTCTTT	CSVEDRRGGAPEAFF
TRBJ1-5	TRBV7-9	once	NA	TGTGCCAGCAGCCTAGGGGCCCAGCATTTT	CASSLGAQHF
TRBJ1-1	TRBV29-1	NA	NA	TGCAGCGTTGACTTGTTTGGCAGCTCGAACACTGAAGCTTTCTTT	CSVDLFGSSNTEAFF
TRBJ2-5	TRBV5-1	NA	TRBD1	TGCGCCAGCAGCGGACAGGGGGCTCAAGAGACCCAGTACTTC	CASSGQGAQETQYF
TRBJ2-1	TRBV27	once	NA	TGTGCCAGCACCAAAAACCCCACGGGGACCCCAAGTTACAATGAGCAGTTCTTC	CASTKNPTGTPSYNEQFF
TRBJ2-5	TRBV7-2	NA	NA	TGTGCCAGCAGCTTACGTCGGGAGCAAGAGACCCAGTACTTC	CASSLRREQETQYF
TRBJ1-1	TRBV20-1	NA	NA	TGCAGTGCTAGAGATCAAGGGGGGACCACTGAAGCTTTCTTT	CSARDQGGTTEAFF
TRBJ1-6	TRBV20-1	NA	TRBD1	TGCAGTGCTAGGCAGGGGGCAGTTTCACCCCTCCACTTT	CSARQGAVSPLHF
TRBJ2-2	TRBV5-4	NA	NA	TGTGCCAGCAGCTTCGATACCGGGGAGCTGTTTTTT	CASSFDTGELFF